The rows below give T cell receptor beta chains drawn from one sample of a study of beta chain features in type 1 diabetes. The protocol was immunoSEQ multiplex PCR, while the TCRdb copy is restricted to in-frame clones and leaves out a portion. Among around 150,000 clones listed, approximately 8.7% were seen once. Sequencing input: central memory CD4+ T cells from blood. The receptors were gathered from a woman in her thirties with type 1 diabetes. Both conserved end residues are part of each CDR3. Fields, in order: CDR3 length, J gene, V gene, D gene, clone size, CDR3 DNA, CDR3 protein. The D gene is left open where the match is weak. Some rows mark clone size as missing; the rest say once, few, many or name a class of expanded clone.

cdr3_length: 15; j_call: TRBJ1-5; v_call: TRBV5-6; d_call: .; clone_size: .; cdr3_nt: TGTGCCAGCAGCGTAGGACACTTCAGGGATCAGCCCCAGCATTTT; cdr3_aa: CASSVGHFRDQPQHF
cdr3_length: 13; j_call: TRBJ1-1; v_call: TRBV28; d_call: .; clone_size: few; cdr3_nt: TGTGCCAGCAGTTTTTTAGGTTGGGCAGAAGCTTTCTTT; cdr3_aa: CASSFLGWAEAFF
cdr3_length: 12; j_call: TRBJ2-1; v_call: TRBV18; d_call: .; clone_size: .; cdr3_nt: TGTGCCAGCTCACCATACGAGGAGGAGCAGTTCTTC; cdr3_aa: CASSPYEEEQFF
cdr3_length: 14; j_call: TRBJ2-7; v_call: TRBV2; d_call: .; clone_size: few; cdr3_nt: TGTGCCAGCGCCAACCCCCCGGGTATTTTCGAGCAGTACTTC; cdr3_aa: CASANPPGIFEQYF
cdr3_length: 15; j_call: TRBJ1-2; v_call: TRBV28; d_call: TRBD1; clone_size: .; cdr3_nt: TGTGCCAGCAGTCAGTACCAGGGGGCGGACTATGGCTACACCTTC; cdr3_aa: CASSQYQGADYGYTF
cdr3_length: 15; j_call: TRBJ2-5; v_call: TRBV30; d_call: TRBD2; clone_size: few; cdr3_nt: TGTGCCTGGCAGCTAGCGGGAAACCCCGTAGAGACCCAGTACTTC; cdr3_aa: CAWQLAGNPVETQYF
cdr3_length: 14; j_call: TRBJ2-5; v_call: TRBV9; d_call: .; clone_size: .; cdr3_nt: TGTGCCAGCAGCGTCGCTTTGGGCCCCGAGACCCAGTACTTC; cdr3_aa: CASSVALGPETQYF
cdr3_length: 12; j_call: TRBJ2-7; v_call: TRBV13; d_call: .; clone_size: few; cdr3_nt: TGTGCCAGCAGCTTAGTTCCGGGTCCGCTCTACTTC; cdr3_aa: CASSLVPGPLYF
cdr3_length: 15; j_call: TRBJ2-5; v_call: TRBV19; d_call: .; clone_size: few; cdr3_nt: TGTGCCAGTAGTCCTACCGGGACTCACTCAGAGACCCAGTACTTC; cdr3_aa: CASSPTGTHSETQYF
cdr3_length: 15; j_call: TRBJ1-1; v_call: TRBV18; d_call: .; clone_size: few; cdr3_nt: TGTGCCAGCTCACCAGGTCGGGGGGGGCGGACTGAAGCTTTCTTT; cdr3_aa: CASSPGRGGRTEAFF
cdr3_length: 15; j_call: TRBJ1-2; v_call: TRBV6-6; d_call: TRBD1; clone_size: .; cdr3_nt: TGTGCCAGCAGTTACGGTTGGCAGGGGGCCGGCGGCTACACCTTC; cdr3_aa: CASSYGWQGAGGYTF
cdr3_length: 18; j_call: TRBJ2-7; v_call: TRBV14; d_call: .; clone_size: few; cdr3_nt: TGTGCCAGCAGCCAAGATTATTTGGGGCAGGGTGCTCTCCTTGGGCAGTACTTC; cdr3_aa: CASSQDYLGQGALLGQYF
cdr3_length: 15; j_call: TRBJ2-5; v_call: TRBV9; d_call: TRBD1; clone_size: few; cdr3_nt: TGTGCCAGCAGCCTGACGGCTACAGGGGAAGAGACCCAGTACTTC; cdr3_aa: CASSLTATGEETQYF
cdr3_length: 14; j_call: TRBJ1-5; v_call: TRBV28; d_call: .; clone_size: few; cdr3_nt: TGTGCCAGCAGGGGAGTGGGGGCCTATCAGCCCCAGCATTTT; cdr3_aa: CASRGVGAYQPQHF
cdr3_length: 14; j_call: TRBJ2-3; v_call: TRBV5-1; d_call: TRBD2; clone_size: .; cdr3_nt: TGCGCCAGCAGTAGCGGGGAGAGGGCAGATACGCAGTATTTT; cdr3_aa: CASSSGERADTQYF
cdr3_length: 15; j_call: TRBJ2-7; v_call: TRBV28; d_call: .; clone_size: few; cdr3_nt: TGTGCCAGCAATGCGAGGGGAGCGGGCACCTACGAGCAGTACTTC; cdr3_aa: CASNARGAGTYEQYF
cdr3_length: 15; j_call: TRBJ2-3; v_call: TRBV19; d_call: TRBD1; clone_size: few; cdr3_nt: TGTGCCAGTAGTAAACCACAGGGGGGCACAGATACGCAGTATTTT; cdr3_aa: CASSKPQGGTDTQYF
cdr3_length: 11; j_call: TRBJ2-7; v_call: TRBV29-1; d_call: .; clone_size: many; cdr3_nt: TGCAGCGTTGACAGGGACTACGAGCAGTACTTC; cdr3_aa: CSVDRDYEQYF
cdr3_length: 14; j_call: TRBJ1-5; v_call: TRBV19; d_call: TRBD1; clone_size: few; cdr3_nt: TGTGCCAGTAGAAGACAGACAGGGAATCAGCCCCAGCATTTT; cdr3_aa: CASRRQTGNQPQHF
cdr3_length: 14; j_call: TRBJ2-5; v_call: TRBV5-1; d_call: TRBD1; clone_size: .; cdr3_nt: TGCGCCAGCAGCAATACAGGGGGGCAAGAGACCCAGTACTTC; cdr3_aa: CASSNTGGQETQYF
cdr3_length: 14; j_call: TRBJ2-1; v_call: TRBV7-8; d_call: TRBD2; clone_size: few; cdr3_nt: TGTGCCAGCAGCACAACTAGCGGGTACAATGAGCAGTTCTTC; cdr3_aa: CASSTTSGYNEQFF
cdr3_length: 16; j_call: TRBJ2-5; v_call: TRBV6-1; d_call: .; clone_size: .; cdr3_nt: TGTGCCAGCAGTGATTTAGGACGTGGGGGGCAAGAGACCCAGTACTTC; cdr3_aa: CASSDLGRGGQETQYF
cdr3_length: 15; j_call: TRBJ2-1; v_call: TRBV7-2; d_call: .; clone_size: few; cdr3_nt: TGTGCCAGCAGCCGACCGGGACTTGGGGTCTATGAGCAGTTCTTC; cdr3_aa: CASSRPGLGVYEQFF
cdr3_length: 15; j_call: TRBJ2-1; v_call: TRBV30; d_call: .; clone_size: .; cdr3_nt: TGTGCCTCCTCTCTCCAGGGGTTCTCCTACAATGAGCAGTTCTTC; cdr3_aa: CASSLQGFSYNEQFF
cdr3_length: 15; j_call: TRBJ2-5; v_call: TRBV7-9; d_call: .; clone_size: .; cdr3_nt: TGTGCCAGCAGCCAAGCAACCGGGGGTGAGGAGACCCAGTACTTC; cdr3_aa: CASSQATGGEETQYF
cdr3_length: 14; j_call: TRBJ2-3; v_call: TRBV19; d_call: TRBD1; clone_size: .; cdr3_nt: TGTGCCACCAAGACAGGGCACAGCACAGATACGCAGTATTTT; cdr3_aa: CATKTGHSTDTQYF
cdr3_length: 15; j_call: TRBJ2-1; v_call: TRBV23-1; d_call: TRBD2; clone_size: many; cdr3_nt: TGCGCCAGCAGTCAACGGACTAGCGGGAGGAATGAGCAGTTCTTC; cdr3_aa: CASSQRTSGRNEQFF
cdr3_length: 14; j_call: TRBJ2-5; v_call: TRBV7-3; d_call: .; clone_size: .; cdr3_nt: TGTGCCAGCAGCCCCGTGGGTAGCGGAGAGACCCAGTACTTC; cdr3_aa: CASSPVGSGETQYF